This T cell receptor (beta chain) came from a study of T cell responses to AZD1222 COVID-19 vaccine. The protocol was immunoSEQ multiplex PCR, while the TCRdb copy is restricted to in-frame clones and leaves out a portion. The sample has approximately 120,000 clones, 70% to 90% seen once. Findings of the study overall: Baseline seropositivity occurred in only a handful of AZD1222 recipients. Once two AZD1222 doses were given, Spike-specific TCR breadth and depth went up.

With regard to this clone: Antigen unknown.

This TCR was sampled from an adult in good health. The sequencing used peripheral blood, collected on day 0 of AZD1222 vaccination.

As DNA, the CDR3 is TGTGCCAGCAGTTCGTACGGCAGGTCCCCAGTTAACTATGGCTACACCTTC. It yields the protein CASSSYGRSPVNYGYTF. V and J are TRBV28 and TRBJ1-2; no reliable D call. The V gene lost 4 bases and the J gene lost 1 base, with 19 bases spanning the gap. CDR1 and CDR2 (germline): MDHEN, SYDVKM. This CDR3 has 17 residues.